This T cell receptor (beta chain) was captured in a study of shared T cell receptors in the human thymus. Germline CDR1 reads SGHRS; CDR2 reads YFSETQ. The CDR3 has 16 amino acids. Trimming removed 0 bases at V and 1 base at J, with 13 bases between. The data were produced by immunoSEQ multiplex PCR, yet TCRdb's version contains in-frame clones alone and is incomplete. In the table there are approximately 400,000 clones, just under 95% of which are singletons. The sequence came from a human donor. The V gene is TRBV5-1, the J gene TRBJ2-5; tentative D call: TRBD1 (7 bases). The specimen was thymocytes. The CDR3 DNA is TGCGCCAGCAGCTTGGCGGCAGGGGGGCCCCAAGAGACCCAGTACTTC. Translation gives CASSLAAGGPQETQYF.